The 11 T cell receptor beta chains below all came from one sample that was sequenced in a study of CD8+CD57+ T cells in acquired aplastic anemia. Template material for TCR beta VDJ and CDR3 profiling consisted of genomic DNA. Using its own MiXCR run on the reads, TCRdb lists one record per CDR3 protein. The data show more than 150,000 distinct CDR3 sequences, with around 65% seen just once and around 45% held by the top ten. The sample comprised sorted CD4+, CD8+, or CD8+CD57+ T cells (not recorded which) from PBMCs. The origin of the receptors is a human donor with severe aplastic anemia or a healthy control (not recorded which).

The table lists this clonotype with many counts. The chain joins TRBV19 to TRBJ2-1; TRBD2 aligns across 13 bases. The germline V gene encodes CDR1 LNHDA and CDR2 SQIVND (reference sequence). V lost 1 base and J lost 5; bases outside the gene matches: 2. This CDR3 has 16 amino acids. CDR3 sequence reads: CASSIVGLAGHNEQFF. For the CDR3, the DNA is TGTGCCAGTAGTATAGTGGGACTAGCGGGGCACAATGAGCAGTTCTTC.

V usage is TRBV10-3 and J usage is TRBJ2-2; TRBD2 is a possible D gene (7 bases). The V gene lost 2 bases and the J gene lost 5 bases, with 12 bases spanning the gap. The CDR3 covers 15 residues. The germline CDR1 and CDR2 sequences are ENHRY and SYGVKD. The CDR3 DNA reads as TGTGCCATCAGTGAGGCGGGGGCCGGAACCGGGGAGCTGTTTTTT. Protein: CAISEAGAGTGELFF.

The chain links TRBV20-1 to TRBJ1-6, with D unclear. There are 13 residues in the CDR3. V lost 0 bases and J 6 bases, leaving 6 bases between the germline ends. The germline gives CDR1 DFQATT, CDR2 SNEGSKA (reference sequence). CDR3 nucleotide sequence: TGCAGTGCTAGAGACAGTGGTAATTCACCCCTCCACTTT. Encoded protein: CSARDSGNSPLHF.

The chain employs TRBV24-1 and TRBJ2-2; D uncertain. V lost 4 bases to trimming and J lost 1 base, with 0 bases between them. From germline, CDR1 is KGHDR and CDR2 SFDVKD. CDR3 size: 12 residues. CDR3 protein: CATSENTGELFF. For the CDR3, the DNA is TGTGCCACCAGTGAGAACACCGGGGAGCTGTTTTTT.

Points on this clonotype: A clone one base away is much larger, so this may be a read error. This chain joins TRBV7-3 and TRBJ2-1; TRBD2 aligns across 8 bases. The junction had 10 bases not matched to a gene; V was cut back by 5 bases and J by 10 bases. The CDR3 covers 14 residues. Germline V CDR1 and CDR2: SGHTA, FQGTGA. CDR3 nucleotide sequence: TGTGCCAGCAGCAACGCGGGGGGAGCTTTGGAGCAGTTCTTC. It is translated as CASSNAGGALEQFF.

Remarks on this clonotype: Compared with germline, one end of the junction differs, possibly owing to a read error. The chain combines TRBV9 with TRBJ2-3, with 9 bases aligning to TRBD2. The germline CDR1 and CDR2 sequences are SGDLS and YYNGEE. This CDR3 comprises 16 residues. The CDR3 here is CASSKGAGGVTDAQYF. The CDR3 DNA reads TGTGCCAGCAGCAAGGGGGCGGGAGGGGTCACAGATGCGCAGTATTTT.

This sequence joins TRBV11-2 and TRBJ1-6; 7 nucleotides agree with TRBD1. The CDR3 length is 15 residues. The junction had 10 bases not matched to a gene; V was cut back by 0 bases and J by 14 bases. CDR1 is SGHAT and CDR2 is FQNNGV in the germline V gene. The CDR3 here is CASSLEPGGSTALHF. As DNA, the CDR3 is TGTGCCAGCAGCTTAGAGCCAGGGGGTAGTACGGCCCTCCACTTT.

This chain joins TRBV20-1 and TRBJ1-6; 7 bases match TRBD1. The germline gives CDR1 DFQATT, CDR2 SNEGSKA (reference sequence). Trimming at V came to 4 bases and at J to 7 bases, leaving 10 bases not matched to a gene. CDR3 length: 15 amino acids. DNA of the CDR3: TGCAGTGCTAAACCGATGACAGGGAGGAATTCACCCCTCCACTTT. Its translation is CSAKPMTGRNSPLHF.

The rearrangement joins TRBV12-3 or TRBV12-4 to TRBJ2-1; D remains unclear. V lost 3 bases, J lost 6 bases, and 9 bases lay in between. This CDR3 has 13 amino acids. The DNA of the CDR3 is TGTGCCAGCAGTTTCTGGCGGAGCAATGAGCAGTTCTTC. Encoded protein: CASSFWRSNEQFF.

This clonotype was counted ten times or more. The chain couples TRBV3-2 to TRBJ1-1; the table's D call TRBD1 went unverified against the DNA. TRBV3-2 has pseudogene status. This CDR3 comprises 16 residues. The CDR3 nucleotides read TGTGCCAGCAGCCAACCCCGGGAAGAAATGAACACTGAAGCTTTCTTT. Its protein product is CASSQPREEMNTEAFF.

This clonotype was seen just once. This CDR3 reads CASSALTGIQNSPLHF. CDR3 DNA: TGCGCCAGCAGCGCCCTGACAGGAATCCAAAATTCACCCCTCCACTTT. This chain uses TRBV5-1 with TRBJ1-6; TRBD1 might be the D (6 bases). CDR3 size: 16 residues. Germline CDR1 and CDR2: SGHRS and YFSETQ. The V end lost 4 bases, the J end lost 7 bases, and 18 bases lay between the germline ends.